This T cell receptor beta chain was sequenced during a study of T cell changes during pregnancy in multiple sclerosis. Using immunoSEQ multiplex PCR, the repertoire was profiled, and TCRdb retains in-frame clones only, with some absent. The sample contains approximately 25,000 clones, 70% to 90% of which appear only once. The CDR3 sequence is 14 residues long. Germline values: CDR1 SGHTA, CDR2 FQGNSA. With V trimmed by 6 bases and J by 4 bases, 2 bases remained unmatched. Sample: CD4+ T cells from peripheral blood mononuclear cells, taken in the first trimester of pregnancy. This clonotype was sampled from a female donor in good health, enrolled as a control in a pregnancy study. The V call is TRBV7-2, the J call TRBJ2-1, with TRBD1 matching over 11 bases. CDR3 DNA sequence: TGTGCCAGCAGTGGACAGGGGGCATACAATGAGCAGTTCTTC. It encodes CASSGQGAYNEQFF.